A selection of T cell receptor beta chains follows, all from one sample in a study of shared clonotypes between healthy human individuals. The table came from immunoSEQ multiplex PCR; TCRdb's copy has only in-frame clones and leaves some out. This repertoire shows a few million clones, 95% found once; its top ten account for roughly 0.13%. The sample was naive CD4+ T cells sorted from blood. Receptors originate from a young man in good health. The CDR3 runs from the conserved cysteine through the conserved F or W. The D gene is left open where the match is weak.

>TRBJ2-3|13|NA|TRBV5-8
CASGKRNTDTQYF
>TRBJ1-4|13|NA|TRBV5-1
CASSFQGGEKLFF
>TRBJ1-6|14|NA|TRBV6-6
CASSYGDYNSPLHF
>TRBJ1-5|14|NA|TRBV9
CASSPEGMGQPQHF
>TRBJ1-5|14|NA|TRBV5-6
CASSLSNSNQPQHF
>TRBJ2-7|14|NA|TRBV19
CASSIGAGSYEQYF
>TRBJ1-3|16|TRBD1|TRBV7-2
CASSPDGTVLGNTIYF
>TRBJ2-5|15|NA|TRBV15
CATSRRGPRQETQYF
>TRBJ1-1|13|NA|TRBV5-1
CASSAKTNTEAFF
>TRBJ2-1|18|TRBD2|TRBV5-1
CASSLGRAAGGSYNEQFF
>TRBJ2-1|12|NA|TRBV6-6
CASKLGFNEQFF
>TRBJ1-2|12|NA|TRBV28
CASRAPQDGYTF
>TRBJ1-1|15|TRBD1|TRBV10-3
CAISESGTANTEAFF
>TRBJ2-7|14|NA|TRBV7-2
CASSLVVLNYEQYF
>TRBJ1-1|14|NA|TRBV10-3
CAISTGHPNTEAFF
>TRBJ1-2|13|NA|TRBV28
CASSFGRTYGYTF
>TRBJ1-5|16|NA|TRBV7-8
CASTSAPLLIVQPQHF